The TCR beta chain under discussion was sequenced for a study of blood T cell repertoires in COVID-19. Germline V gene data show CDR1 as WSHSY and CDR2 as SAAADI. The CDR3 consists of 14 residues. The junction had 8 bases not matched to a gene; V was cut back by 8 bases and J by 2 bases. The table came from immunoSEQ multiplex PCR; TCRdb's copy has only in-frame clones and leaves some out. This table holds 150,000 or so clones, about 88% found once. The receptor was isolated from a man between 18 and 35 years old with acute or convalescent COVID-19. The chain links TRBV10-2 to TRBJ2-7, with 8 bases fitting TRBD1. The source material was peripheral blood. Here the CDR3 reads CASGTLTGAYEQYF. Written as DNA, the CDR3 is TGCGCCAGCGGGACTTTGACAGGGGCCTACGAGCAGTACTTC.